This TCR beta chain is from a study of blood T cell repertoires in COVID-19 (dated by TCRdb to the early 2020s). A note on the overall study: Samples covering the acute and convalescent phases of COVID-19 were provided by collaborators in the United States, Italy and Spain. Where available, HLA class I and class II types were taken from metadata supplied by the sample provider and were not determined by assay-based typing. The prospective study material was composed of cDNA or gDNA derived from T cells, B-cell-depleted T cells, or PBMCs. The repertoires were made available in a free public database intended to serve as a resource for research on the immune response to SARS-CoV-2. The dataset comprised deeply sampled blood TCRbeta repertoires from subjects exposed to, actively infected with, or recovered from COVID-19. The samples were drawn from two sources: the first 160 participants of the ongoing ImmuneRACE study, and fewer than 1,500 subjects contributed by 6 global collaborators. Sample metadata almost always included a de-identified subject ID, COVID-19 status, age in years and sex. Beyond this particular receptor, the publication reports: Clinical and demographic metadata were provided uncurated, with the amount varying by source and participant.

On this clone: The target of this receptor is not known. Base qualities are not provided; no much larger clone lies one nucleotide away.

Ends trimmed: V by 2 bases, J by 6 bases; bases unmatched to a gene: 6. The CDR3 spans 14 residues, from the cysteine through the phenylalanine. The only DNA kept is the CDR3, 42 bases in frame from the first base. CDR1 and CDR2 are drawn from the germline V gene: SGHRS, YFSETQ. The immunoSEQ Assay, a bias-controlled multiplex PCR, was used to amplify TCRbeta CDR3 regions from genomic DNA. The source study handled its data this way. Within the assay, amplification of reference gene primers was used to estimate how many nucleated cells each sample contained. To quantify the absolute abundance of each unique TCRbeta CDR3 rearrangement, sequence reads were collapsed and filtered. For each sample, productive Simpson clonality was calculated by taking the square root of Simpson's diversity index across productive rearrangements. TCRdb mirrors the immuneACCESS table, restricted to in-frame sequences. Some clones are absent from its copies; in checked studies, under half trace to an unresolved V gene, and the reason for the others is unknown. Clonal size and the V and J genes are those of that table, whereas D and trimming came from the DNA. The sample table contains around 280,000 clones; only one count was recorded for approximately 91% of them. Together, the top ten hold 1.5% to 2% of the sample.

Participants in the prospective study were enrolled through a virtual design, were aged roughly 18 to 100 years, and lived in 24 United States geographic areas. Cohort assignment in the prospective study relied on participant-reported clinical history from a screening survey and a study questionnaire. ImmuneRACE Cohort 3 recovered participants were defined by two consecutive negative NP/OP PCR tests, healthcare professional clearance, or symptom resolution. Each participant in the prospective study had whole blood, serum and a nasopharyngeal or oropharyngeal swab collected by mobile phlebotomists. Prospective study participants could optionally give additional blood draws and questionnaires over an approximately 2-month period. Prospective study blood samples were shipped either frozen or at room temperature before DNA extraction.

The source material was PBMCs or T cells enriched from blood (not recorded which). This TCR was sampled from a woman in her 40s who had recovered from COVID-19. The rearranged chain carries TRBV5-1 and TRBJ1-2; TRBD1 fits 8 bases in the junction. The sequenced DNA: TGCGCCAGCAGCTTTTCGGGACAGGACGATGGCTACACCTTC. Translation gives CASSFSGQDDGYTF.